This is a list of T cell receptor beta chains from one sample in a study of blood T cell repertoires in COVID-19. Method: immunoSEQ multiplex PCR; TCRdb's copy keeps in-frame clones and lacks some. The table records fewer than 250,000 clones, less than 80% of them present only once. Sample: peripheral blood. The receptors stem from a woman in her forties or fifties with acute or convalescent COVID-19. CDR3s include the opening cysteine and the closing phenylalanine or tryptophan. D genes are given only for firm matches. Not all rows give a size; the values are once, few, many and, for expanded clones, a class.

CDR3nt: TGTGCCATCAGTGATCTAAGCGCCGGGAGGGACGAGCAGTACTTC
CDR3aa: CAISDLSAGRDEQYF
j_gene: TRBJ2-7
d_gene: TRBD2
v_gene: TRBV10-3
abundance: few

CDR3nt: TGTGCCAGCAGCGGGACTAGCGGCCCGGGGAATACGCAGTATTTT
CDR3aa: CASSGTSGPGNTQYF
j_gene: TRBJ2-3
d_gene: TRBD2
v_gene: TRBV5-4
abundance: NA

CDR3nt: TGTGCCTGGAGGGCAGGGAAACCCGGGGAGCTGTTTTTT
CDR3aa: CAWRAGKPGELFF
j_gene: TRBJ2-2
d_gene: NA
v_gene: TRBV30
abundance: NA

CDR3nt: TGTGCCAGCAGTTTCCTGAGGACTGAAGCTTTCTTT
CDR3aa: CASSFLRTEAFF
j_gene: TRBJ1-1
d_gene: NA
v_gene: TRBV28
abundance: few

CDR3nt: TGTGCCAGCAGTCCGGTCCTAAGCAATCAGCCCCAGCATTTT
CDR3aa: CASSPVLSNQPQHF
j_gene: TRBJ1-5
d_gene: NA
v_gene: TRBV6-2/TRBV6-3
abundance: NA

CDR3nt: TGTGCCAGCAGCTCCCGGACTAGCGGGCCCCGCTCCTACAATGAGCAGTTCTTC
CDR3aa: CASSSRTSGPRSYNEQFF
j_gene: TRBJ2-1
d_gene: TRBD2
v_gene: TRBV11-3
abundance: NA

CDR3nt: TGTGCCAGCAGGGGGACAGGGATCCACGAGCAGTACTTC
CDR3aa: CASRGTGIHEQYF
j_gene: TRBJ2-7
d_gene: TRBD1
v_gene: TRBV27
abundance: NA

CDR3nt: TGTGCCAGCAGCCAATATAACGCTGAGCGGGGCTACACCTTC
CDR3aa: CASSQYNAERGYTF
j_gene: TRBJ1-2
d_gene: NA
v_gene: TRBV16
abundance: NA

CDR3nt: TGTGCCAGCAGTTTAGCGGGACAGGCTTCGAACACTGAAGCTTTCTTT
CDR3aa: CASSLAGQASNTEAFF
j_gene: TRBJ1-1
d_gene: TRBD1
v_gene: TRBV28
abundance: few

CDR3nt: TGTGCCACCAGTCGTTCAGGGATGAACACTGAAGCTTTCTTT
CDR3aa: CATSRSGMNTEAFF
j_gene: TRBJ1-1
d_gene: NA
v_gene: TRBV24-1
abundance: few

CDR3nt: TGTGCCAGCAGCTTCCTAGGGGGACCAAGCTCCTACGAGCAGTACTTC
CDR3aa: CASSFLGGPSSYEQYF
j_gene: TRBJ2-7
d_gene: NA
v_gene: TRBV5-4
abundance: NA

CDR3nt: TGTGCCAGCAGCGTAGGACCTAGCGGGAGTAGCACAGATACGCAGTATTTT
CDR3aa: CASSVGPSGSSTDTQYF
j_gene: TRBJ2-3
d_gene: TRBD2
v_gene: TRBV9
abundance: NA

CDR3nt: TGTGCCAGCAGCCCTAATAGCGGGAGGGCAAGGAACGAGCAGTACTTC
CDR3aa: CASSPNSGRARNEQYF
j_gene: TRBJ2-7
d_gene: TRBD2
v_gene: TRBV7-6
abundance: NA

CDR3nt: TGTGCCAGCAGTGCAGGGGATCAGCCCCAGCATTTT
CDR3aa: CASSAGDQPQHF
j_gene: TRBJ1-5
d_gene: NA
v_gene: TRBV28
abundance: NA

CDR3nt: TGTGCCAGCAGCCCCTCTTTGCGGGGGGGGTCCTACAATGAGCAGTTCTTC
CDR3aa: CASSPSLRGGSYNEQFF
j_gene: TRBJ2-1
d_gene: TRBD2
v_gene: TRBV7-2
abundance: few

CDR3nt: TGTGCCACCAGCAGACCTGACAGGGCCTTTAATGAAAAACTGTTTTTT
CDR3aa: CATSRPDRAFNEKLFF
j_gene: TRBJ1-4
d_gene: TRBD1
v_gene: TRBV15
abundance: NA

CDR3nt: TGTGCCAGCAGCTTAGACGACATCCATTATGGCTACACCTTC
CDR3aa: CASSLDDIHYGYTF
j_gene: TRBJ1-2
d_gene: NA
v_gene: TRBV7-8
abundance: few

CDR3nt: TGTGCCAGCAGCTTGACAGTACCGAATGGCTACACCTTC
CDR3aa: CASSLTVPNGYTF
j_gene: TRBJ1-2
d_gene: NA
v_gene: TRBV7-2
abundance: few

CDR3nt: TGTGCCAGCAGCTTGGGTACACGCAGTTCTAACTATGGCTACACCTTC
CDR3aa: CASSLGTRSSNYGYTF
j_gene: TRBJ1-2
d_gene: NA
v_gene: TRBV5-6
abundance: NA

CDR3nt: TGTGCCAGCAGGTCGTCCGGGGGGGATGAGCAGTTCTTC
CDR3aa: CASRSSGGDEQFF
j_gene: TRBJ2-1
d_gene: TRBD2
v_gene: TRBV6-5
abundance: NA

CDR3nt: TGTGCCAGCAGCCGACAGACAGGGGCCTACAATGAGCAGTTCTTC
CDR3aa: CASSRQTGAYNEQFF
j_gene: TRBJ2-1
d_gene: TRBD1
v_gene: TRBV11-3
abundance: NA

CDR3nt: TGTGCCAGCTCACTAATACAGGGGGCAACTAATGAAAAACTGTTTTTT
CDR3aa: CASSLIQGATNEKLFF
j_gene: TRBJ1-4
d_gene: TRBD1
v_gene: TRBV18
abundance: NA

CDR3nt: TGTGCCAGTAGTGACAGGGCCTTCAATCAGCCCCAGCATTTT
CDR3aa: CASSDRAFNQPQHF
j_gene: TRBJ1-5
d_gene: TRBD1
v_gene: TRBV19
abundance: once

CDR3nt: TGCGCCAGCAGCCAAGTGGCCAGTACTGAAGCTTTCTTT
CDR3aa: CASSQVASTEAFF
j_gene: TRBJ1-1
d_gene: NA
v_gene: TRBV4-1
abundance: NA

CDR3nt: TGTGCCAGTAGTATTTCGGGAACAGGGACTGAAAAACTGTTTTTT
CDR3aa: CASSISGTGTEKLFF
j_gene: TRBJ1-4
d_gene: NA
v_gene: TRBV19
abundance: NA

CDR3nt: TGTGCCAGCAGCTGGACAGGGAACCACGAGCAGTACTTC
CDR3aa: CASSWTGNHEQYF
j_gene: TRBJ2-7
d_gene: TRBD1
v_gene: TRBV7-2
abundance: NA

CDR3nt: TGTGCCAGTAGTAGCACTAGCGGGGCCTACAATGAGCAGTTCTTC
CDR3aa: CASSSTSGAYNEQFF
j_gene: TRBJ2-1
d_gene: TRBD2
v_gene: TRBV19
abundance: NA

CDR3nt: TGTGCCAGCAGTTACGGTAGCAATCAGCCCCAGCATTTT
CDR3aa: CASSYGSNQPQHF
j_gene: TRBJ1-5
d_gene: NA
v_gene: TRBV27
abundance: NA